These 28 T cell receptor beta chains share one sample of origin, sequenced in a study of OX40 agonist ivuxolimab in advanced cancers. The method was immunoSEQ multiplex PCR; TCRdb's version includes in-frame clones alone and lacks a portion of them. The table includes 75,000 to 80,000 clones, around nine tenths detected once. The sequences come from CD4+ or CD8+ T cells sorted from blood, collected in a trial of the OX40 agonist ivuxolimab. These receptors were collected from an adult with an advanced solid tumor such as melanoma, head and neck, liver or kidney cancer.

The chain combines TRBV2 with TRBJ1-4; no definite D call. CDR3 length equals 15 residues. V lost 1 base to trimming and J lost 4 bases, with 10 bases between them. Germline V gene sequence: CDR1 SNHLY, CDR2 FYNNEI. As DNA, the CDR3 is TGTGCCAGCAGTGAAGGCAGAGTCTATAATGAAAAACTGTTTTTT. This encodes CASSEGRVYNEKLFF.

CDR3 protein: CASSQGGTAYNEQFF. The CDR3 coding sequence is TGCGCCAGCAGCCAAGGGGGGACAGCTTACAATGAGCAGTTCTTC. This chain uses TRBV4-1 with TRBJ2-1, with TRBD1 identical over 7 bases. Germline V CDR1 and CDR2: MGHRA, YSYEKL. This CDR3 has 15 amino acids. Trimming removed 1 base from V and 4 bases from J; junction bases left unmatched: 4.

The chain is built from TRBV6-6 and TRBJ2-3; no clear D. The CDR3 extends over 15 amino acids. The germline V and J ends were trimmed by 5 bases and 0 bases, with 12 bases remaining between them. Germline loops: CDR1 MNHNY, CDR2 SVGAGI (reference sequence). The CDR3 DNA reads as TGTGCCAGCAGTAACGCGGCAGCCAGCACAGATACGCAGTATTTT. Its protein product is CASSNAAASTDTQYF.

The rearrangement links TRBV2 to TRBJ1-6, with 7 bases lining up with TRBD1. The trim removed 6 bases at V and 5 bases at J, leaving 4 bases unmatched. Germline CDR1 is SNHLY and CDR2 is FYNNEI. The CDR3 covers 14 residues. The CDR3 DNA follows: TGTGCCAGCAGCTACAGGGGCGATAATTCACCCCTCCACTTT. Protein sequence: CASSYRGDNSPLHF.

The CDR3: CASSPAGSSEQYF. CDR3 DNA sequence: TGTGCCAGCAGCCCAGCCGGGAGTAGTGAGCAGTACTTC. The chain uses TRBV11-3 and TRBJ2-7, with TRBD2 as a possible D gene (6 bases). The CDR3 sequence is 13 residues long. CDR1 and CDR2 (germline): SGHNT, YENEEA. With 5 bases removed from V and 7 bases from J, the gap between germline ends came to 15 bases.

Many counts were recorded for this clone. This CDR3 reads CASSLTSGFEQFF. The CDR3 DNA sequence: TGTGCCAGCAGCTTAACTTCAGGGTTCGAGCAGTTCTTC. The chain links TRBV7-3 to TRBJ2-1, with D possibly matching TRBD1 (5 bases). The CDR3 length is 13 residues. Germline V gives CDR1 SGHTA, CDR2 FQGTGA. V was shortened by 0 bases and J by 10 bases, with 10 bases between the two germline ends.

V gene TRBV28 combines with J gene TRBJ1-5; no clear D gene. From germline, CDR1 is MDHEN and CDR2 SYDVKM. The CDR3 runs to 12 residues. V lost 7 bases, J lost 9 bases, and 13 bases lay in between. This CDR3 reads CASTSPAWPQHF. CDR3 nucleotide sequence: TGTGCCAGCACTTCTCCTGCTTGGCCCCAGCATTTT.

The chain couples TRBV28 to TRBJ1-2; no clear D gene. The germline CDR1 and CDR2 sequences are MDHEN and SYDVKM. Trimming shortened V by 6 bases and J by 4 bases, and 15 bases separated the two germline ends. The CDR3 loop spans 14 amino acids. The CDR3 coding sequence is TGTGCCAGCAGCCTCCTCCTGGAAGGCTATGGCTACACCTTC. Its translation: CASSLLLEGYGYTF.

The rearrangement joins TRBV19 to TRBJ2-6; 15 nucleotides line up with TRBD2. Germline V gene lookup returns CDR1 LNHDA and CDR2 SQIVND (reference sequence). The J segment lost 1 base and the V segment lost 3 bases, leaving 4 bases of the junction unmatched. This CDR3 has 19 amino acids. CDR3 sequence reads: CASSISGLAGGSGANVLTF. CDR3 nucleotides: TGTGCCAGTAGTATTTCGGGACTAGCGGGGGGTTCTGGGGCCAACGTCCTGACTTTC.

This clone was seen only a few times. This rearrangement joins TRBV28 to TRBJ1-4; a weak D match, TRBD1 (5 bases). The V gene's germline CDR1 is MDHEN and CDR2 SYDVKM. Deletions cut 0 bases from V and 5 bases from J, with 13 bases between. The CDR3 consists of 16 residues. The CDR3 spells CASSLWGLHSNEKLFF. The CDR3 nucleotides read TGTGCCAGCAGTTTATGGGGACTTCACTCAAATGAAAAACTGTTTTTT. The entire variable domain, with the rest obtained from reference TRBV28 and TRBJ1-4, is as follows: DVKVTQSSRYLVKRTGEKVFLECVQDMDHENMFWYRQDPGLGLRLIYFSYDVKMKEKGDIPEGYSVSREKKERFSLILESASTNQTSMYLCASSLWGLHSNEKLFFGSGTQLSVL.

A single count supports this clone. CDR3 loop: CAWGGAGANEKLFF. CDR3 nucleotides: TGTGCCTGGGGGGGCGCAGGGGCTAATGAAAAACTGTTTTTT. The gene calls are TRBV30 and TRBJ1-4; D is perhaps TRBD1 (6 bases). The CDR3 contains 14 residues. V shed 5 bases and J shed 3 bases, with 13 bases lying between them. Germline V gene sequence: CDR1 GTSNPN, CDR2 SVGIG (reference sequence). The full variable domain, with the rest looked up from reference TRBV30 and TRBJ1-4, is SQTIHQWPATLVQPVGSPLSLECTVEGTSNPNLYWYRQAAGRGLQLLFYSVGIGQISSEVPQNLSASRPQDRQFILSSKKLLLSDSGFYLCAWGGAGANEKLFFGSGTQLSVL.

V gene TRBV28 combines with J gene TRBJ1-5; 7 positions match TRBD1. Germline V gene sequence: CDR1 MDHEN, CDR2 SYDVKM. CDR3 length equals 15 residues. V shed 1 base and J 6 bases; nucleotides not matched to a gene: 6. The CDR3 spells CASSLSAGGGQPQHF. CDR3 DNA sequence: TGTGCCAGCAGTTTATCGGCAGGGGGGGGTCAGCCCCAGCATTTT. The complete variable domain, with remaining parts taken from reference TRBV28 and TRBJ1-5, reads DVKVTQSSRYLVKRTGEKVFLECVQDMDHENMFWYRQDPGLGLRLIYFSYDVKMKEKGDIPEGYSVSREKKERFSLILESASTNQTSMYLCASSLSAGGGQPQHFGDGTRLSIL.

The V call is TRBV6-5, the J call TRBJ1-1, with D uncertain. Germline CDR1 is MNHEY and CDR2 is SVGAGI. V was pared by 5 bases and J by 11 bases, with 24 bases between. CDR3 length: 15 amino acids. The CDR3 loop is CASSISKPGRFGAFF. Here the CDR3 DNA reads TGTGCCAGCAGTATTTCGAAACCGGGCCGGTTTGGGGCTTTCTTT.

The chain links TRBV21-1 to TRBJ1-2. TRBV21-1 is a pseudogene locus. The CDR3 loop spans 12 amino acids. CDR3 sequence (DNA): TGTGCCAGCAGCAAAGAAGACTATGGCTACACCTTC. This translates into CASSKEDYGYTF.

This chain uses TRBV28 with TRBJ1-2; D remains unclear. Per germline, CDR1 MDHEN and CDR2 SYDVKM. This CDR3 is 12 amino acids long. V lost 3 bases and J lost 8, with 10 bases in between. CDR3 region: CASSFSRGGYTF. CDR3 sequence (DNA): TGTGCCAGCAGTTTCAGCCGAGGGGGCTACACCTTC.

V and J are TRBV27 and TRBJ1-4, with D hard to call. The V gene's germline CDR1 is MNHEY and CDR2 SMNVEV (reference sequence). The CDR3 consists of 15 residues. V shed 4 bases and J shed 8 bases, with 17 bases lying between them. CDR3 coding DNA: TGTGCCAGCAGTTATAATCCGAACAGTCGCGAAAAACTGTTTTTT. The encoded protein is CASSYNPNSREKLFF.

The chain is built from TRBV11-2 and TRBJ1-2, with D unresolved. V shed 5 bases and J shed 4 bases, with 17 bases lying between them. The CDR3 contains 15 residues. The germline V gene has CDR1 SGHAT and CDR2 FQNNGV. The CDR3 loop is CASSPLPEVGYGYTF. In DNA, the CDR3 is TGTGCCAGCAGCCCCCTCCCCGAGGTGGGCTATGGCTACACCTTC.

V gene TRBV7-2 combines with J gene TRBJ2-4; 8 nucleotides agree with TRBD2. The V segment lost 5 bases and the J segment 7 bases; nucleotides outside the gene matches: 7. CDR1 is SGHTA, CDR2 FQGNSA, per germline. The CDR3 is 14 amino acids. CDR3 DNA: TGTGCCAGCAGCGGAGGGACTAGGACGAACATTCAGTACTTC. Protein: CASSGGTRTNIQYF.

The rearrangement uses TRBV28 and TRBJ2-3; 8 bases match TRBD2. CDR3 length: 16 amino acids. The junction had 10 bases not matched to a gene; V was cut back by 2 bases and J by 6 bases. Germline CDR1 and CDR2: MDHEN and SYDVKM. The CDR3 region is CASSLGKNQRGDTQYF. The CDR3 DNA sequence: TGTGCCAGCAGTTTAGGGAAAAACCAGCGGGGGGATACGCAGTATTTT.

This chain uses TRBV30 with TRBJ1-3; perhaps TRBD1 as D (5 bases). The germline gives CDR1 GTSNPN, CDR2 SVGIG (reference sequence). Trimming cost V 8 bases and J 4 bases, with 15 bases left between them. The CDR3 is made up of 13 amino acids. In DNA, the CDR3 is TGTGCCGGGGCCGCGATGAGAGGAAACACCATATATTTT. Protein sequence: CAGAAMRGNTIYF.

The chain links TRBV4-2 to TRBJ2-2; 8 bases are a match to TRBD2. Germline V lookup: CDR1 LGHNA, CDR2 YNFKEQ. The CDR3 runs to 14 residues. Trimming took 1 base from V and 8 from J; bases not matched to a gene: 3. CDR3 coding DNA: TGTGCCAGCAGCCAAGCGGGGGGGTTTGGGGAGCTGTTTTTT. Its translation is CASSQAGGFGELFF.

This clone occurred a few times. This chain links TRBV6-1 with TRBJ1-1; possibly TRBD1 for D (5 bases). The germline V gene encodes CDR1 MNHNS and CDR2 SASEGT. Deletions cut 10 bases from V and 9 bases from J, with 15 bases between. There are 11 residues in the CDR3. CDR3 sequence reads: CAIVGPGQAFF. The CDR3 coding sequence is TGTGCCATAGTGGGGCCAGGTCAAGCTTTCTTT.

The CDR3: CASSRRGRQETQYF. The CDR3 DNA is TGTGCCAGTAGTCGGCGCGGGCGACAAGAGACCCAGTACTTC. The rearrangement joins TRBV19 to TRBJ2-5; D possibly corresponds to TRBD2 (5 bases). Germline lookup yields CDR1 LNHDA and CDR2 SQIVND (reference sequence). CDR3 length equals 14 residues. Trimming shortened V by 5 bases and J by 2 bases, and 12 bases separated the two germline ends.

J is TRBJ1-2 and V is TRBV4-3; D ambiguous. The CDR3 spans 14 residues. CDR1 LGHNA and CDR2 YSLEER come from the germline V gene. The V gene lost 1 base and the J gene lost 2 bases, with 8 bases spanning the gap. CDR3 region: CASSQVLGNYGYTF. Written as DNA, the CDR3 is TGCGCCAGCAGCCAAGTCCTAGGGAACTATGGCTACACCTTC.

The chain combines TRBV15 with TRBJ1-2; D not certain. The CDR3 has 16 amino acids. V lost 2 bases and J lost 7, with 20 bases in between. Germline V gives CDR1 LNHNV, CDR2 YYDKDF (reference sequence). CDR3: CATSRYRAALDGGYTF. The CDR3, as DNA: TGTGCCACCAGCAGATATCGGGCAGCGCTAGACGGTGGCTACACCTTC. Filled out from reference TRBV15 and TRBJ1-2, the complete variable domain reads DAMVIQNPRYQVTQFGKPVTLSCSQTLNHNVMYWYQQKSSQAPKLLFHYYDKDFNNEADTPDNFQSRRPNTSFCFLDIRSPGLGDTAMYLCATSRYRAALDGGYTFGSGTRLTVV.

This chain joins TRBV6-1 and TRBJ1-3; D may be TRBD1 (5 bases). Germline V gene data show CDR1 as MNHNS and CDR2 as SASEGT. The germline V and J ends were trimmed by 1 base and 6 bases, with 10 bases remaining between them. The CDR3 length is 14 residues. CDR3: CASSEGTKKNTIYF. Written as DNA, the CDR3 is TGTGCCAGCAGTGAAGGGACAAAGAAAAACACCATATATTTT.

The chain employs TRBV4-2 and TRBJ1-1, with 7 bases fitting TRBD1. From germline, CDR1 is LGHNA and CDR2 YNFKEQ. The CDR3 runs 15 residues. Unmatched junction bases numbered 9, after V lost 3 bases and J lost 5 bases. CDR3 residues: CASSHQGGERTEAFF. The DNA for the CDR3 is TGTGCCAGCAGCCACCAGGGGGGTGAGAGGACTGAAGCTTTCTTT.

The chain is built from TRBV19 and TRBJ1-5; TRBD1 matches 8 bases. The CDR3 runs to 19 residues. After removal of 5 bases from V and 2 bases from J, the junction contained 17 bases not matched to a gene. Germline assignment: CDR1 LNHDA and CDR2 SQIVND (reference sequence). The CDR3 coding sequence is TGTGCCAGTAGTCCGGCGCGAGGGCAGGGGGCGCGAGGCAATCAGCCCCAGCATTTT. Its translation is CASSPARGQGARGNQPQHF.